A selection of T cell receptor beta chains follows, all from one sample in a study of CXCR3-negative and CXCR3-positive naive CD8 T cells. TCRdb re-analyzed the 5' RACE reads; it lists each CDR3 protein once, without DNA. This listing includes under 150,000 distinct CDR3 sequences. Sequencing used naive CXCR3+ CD8+ T cells from blood. The source of these receptors is a human donor in good health. Some clones in this sample may be carry-over from other donors' samples. CDR3s include the opening cysteine and the closing phenylalanine or tryptophan. Each record gives: V gene, J gene, CDR3 protein.

TRBV11-2,TRBJ2-5,CASSSAPGLALETQYF
TRBV7-8,TRBJ2-1,CASSLGLVNEQFF
TRBV9,TRBJ1-6,CASSVASAGKSPLHF
TRBV30,TRBJ2-1,CAWSDGTRNEQFF
TRBV11-2,TRBJ2-3,CASSLRSGVTDTQYF
TRBV7-2,TRBJ2-2,CASSLGAYTGELFF
TRBV29-1,TRBJ1-2,CSVETQGLFGIYGYTF
TRBV6-5,TRBJ2-7,CASTLGQGGTHEQYF
TRBV12-3/TRBV12-4,TRBJ2-1,CASSFGGIGNEQFF
TRBV7-6,TRBJ2-7,CASSFGGGVGYEQYF
TRBV10-3,TRBJ2-2,CAIGEPLQPRNTGELFF
TRBV7-2,TRBJ2-7,CASSERTGAGEQYF
TRBV28,TRBJ2-1,CASSDAGPNNEQFF
TRBV6-5,TRBJ2-2,CASSSSMETNTGELFF
TRBV20-1,TRBJ2-7,CSARSSGGGSYEQYF
TRBV29-1,TRBJ2-1,CSVAAGGPYNEQFF
TRBV27,TRBJ2-3,CASSAGRLGEDTQYF
TRBV29-1,TRBJ1-1,CSVEDQGFAEAFF
TRBV12-3/TRBV12-4,TRBJ2-5,CASSFRQQETQYF
TRBV10-1,TRBJ1-1,CASSESHLTGNTEAFF
TRBV28,TRBJ2-5,CASSVTGGRETQYF
TRBV12-3/TRBV12-4,TRBJ2-7,CASSFIGLAGKDSYEQYF
TRBV5-1,TRBJ2-2,CASSLHGPPGELFF
TRBV7-9,TRBJ2-2,CASEGNTGELFF
TRBV12-3/TRBV12-4,TRBJ1-2,CASSFSREYGYTF
TRBV7-2,TRBJ2-3,CASSLFIADTQYF
TRBV30,TRBJ2-1,CAWSPGGEQFF
TRBV12-3/TRBV12-4,TRBJ1-3,CASTTGYSGNTIYF
TRBV5-1,TRBJ1-2,CASSLAWTGGDGYTF
TRBV19,TRBJ1-1,CASSTGQGLNTEAFF
TRBV6-2/TRBV6-3,TRBJ1-5,CASSLTTAGRQPQHF
TRBV7-9,TRBJ1-5,CATNRVEGQPQHF
TRBV6-2/TRBV6-3,TRBJ2-2,CASSYSGLGGELFF
TRBV28,TRBJ2-1,CASSLLGGGNEQFF
TRBV20-1,TRBJ2-3,CSARDVTGRTDTQYF
TRBV29-1,TRBJ1-2,CSVTREEDYGYTF
TRBV29-1,TRBJ1-1,CSVLGVMNTEAFF
TRBV12-3/TRBV12-4,TRBJ2-7,CASTLRGTYEQYF
TRBV12-3/TRBV12-4,TRBJ2-1,CASSLRDGRYNEQFF
TRBV7-3,TRBJ1-1,CASSLTGTSSEAFF
TRBV28,TRBJ2-4,CASGPLGLAAGGKNIQYF
TRBV5-1,TRBJ2-3,CASSPDQGRDTQYF
TRBV4-1,TRBJ1-2,CASSLDKEAGVLLSGYTF
TRBV30,TRBJ1-2,CAWSLTGGADGYTF
TRBV7-2,TRBJ2-3,CASSLYGSGPGRDTQYF